This TCR beta chain emerged from a study of T cells in Graves' hyperthyroidism and ophthalmopathy. Study results and limitations: A 13 V-J signature model discriminated ophthalmopathy versus stable hyperthyroidism.

This clonotype has a count of ten or more. The antigen is not known. Patients aged 18 to 65 had newly diagnosed hyperthyroidism lasting under 2 months. The CDR3 covers 15 residues. Trimming pared 3 bases from V and 5 bases from J, leaving 14 bases between. RNA transcripts were the template for amplifying TCR beta CDR3 regions. The TCR CDR3 first-round RT-PCR relied on the HTBI primer set. From the multiplex PCR reads, TCRdb called clonotypes with MiXCR, one entry per CDR3 protein. In the table there are approximately 520,000 distinct CDR3 sequences, around 20% of which are singletons. The chain joins TRBV12-3 or TRBV12-4 to TRBJ1-5; D unresolved. Sequenced: blood. The TCR originated in a man between 18 and 35 years old with Graves' hyperthyroidism. CDR3 DNA sequence: TGTGCCAGCAGTTTTTACAGCCTCGGGGATCAGCCCCAGCATTTT. Translating it yields CASSFYSLGDQPQHF.